The 10 T cell receptor beta chains in this list originate from one sample, sequenced in a study of T-cell memory formation after mild COVID-19. TCRdb processed the 5' RACE reads anew with MiXCR; each CDR3 protein has one entry. The sample lists 400,000 to 500,000 distinct CDR3 sequences, 20% seen once, with roughly 8.4% in the top ten. The material sequenced was PBMCs or a T cell subset sorted from them (not recorded which). The origin of the receptors is an adult woman who had mild COVID-19 (a few samples of this study predate the infection). Cell type and time point are not known.

The chain recombines TRBV11-3 with TRBJ1-1; the D gene is possibly TRBD1 (5 bases). Germline V CDR1 and CDR2: SGHNT, YENEEA. V was trimmed by 3 bases and J by 4 bases, leaving 15 bases between them. The CDR3 sequence is 15 residues long. CDR3 region: CASSLTRAPGTEAFF. The CDR3 DNA follows: TGTGCCAGCAGCTTGACCAGGGCCCCAGGCACTGAAGCTTTCTTT.

There are a few counts of this clonotype. The rearrangement joins TRBV27 to TRBJ1-2, with D possibly matching TRBD1 (6 bases). The CDR3 loop spans 14 amino acids. V dropped 5 bases and J dropped 5 bases, with 15 bases sitting between them. The germline CDR1 and CDR2 sequences are MNHEY and SMNVEV (reference sequence). For the CDR3, the DNA is TGTGCCAGCAGTCGATCTCGGACAGATTATGGCTACACCTTC. Translating it yields CASSRSRTDYGYTF.

This clonotype was counted only a few times. The chain couples TRBV5-6 to TRBJ2-7, with no clear D. V lost 6 bases to trimming and J lost 0 bases, with 16 bases between them. Germline-derived CDR1 and CDR2 are SGHDT and YYEEEE. The length of the CDR3 is 15 residues. Here the CDR3 reads CASILPNVVSYEQYF. The CDR3 DNA is TGTGCCAGCATCCTGCCCAACGTAGTCTCCTACGAGCAGTACTTC.

The chain joins TRBV7-9 to TRBJ2-5; 10 positions match TRBD1. Germline CDR1 is SEHNR and CDR2 is FQNEAQ (reference sequence). This CDR3 has 17 residues. The V segment lost 5 bases and the J segment 5 bases; nucleotides outside the gene matches: 14. The CDR3 nucleotides read TGTGCCAGCAGCATAGAAGACAGGGGGCCTGAAAGGGAGACCCAGTACTTC. Its protein is CASSIEDRGPERETQYF. The full variable domain, rest sourced from reference TRBV7-9 and TRBJ2-5, is DTGVSQNPRHKITKRGQNVTFRCDPISEHNRLYWYRQTLGQGPEFLTYFQNEAQLEKSRLLSDRFSAERPKGSFSTLEIQRTEQGDSAMYLCASSIEDRGPERETQYFGPGTRLLVL.

The chain links TRBV5-1 to TRBJ2-1; D perhaps matches TRBD2 (5 bases). The CDR3 covers 16 residues. Trimming took off 4 bases at V and 0 bases at J, with 14 bases between the two ends. Germline V gene data show CDR1 as SGHRS and CDR2 as YFSETQ. CDR3 protein: CASSEGGYSSYNEQFF. Here the CDR3 DNA reads TGCGCCAGCAGCGAGGGCGGGTACAGCTCCTACAATGAGCAGTTCTTC.

The genes are TRBV12-3 or TRBV12-4 and TRBJ1-1, with D maybe TRBD1 (5 bases). This CDR3 has 14 amino acids. V lost 5 bases and J 5 bases, leaving 15 bases between the germline ends. CDR3 sequence reads: CASSIGDLGTEAFF. In DNA form, the CDR3 reads TGTGCCAGCAGTATAGGGGACTTAGGGACTGAAGCTTTCTTT.

This clonotype appeared a few times. This chain joins TRBV12-3 or TRBV12-4 and TRBJ1-2; D uncertain. V dropped 6 bases and J dropped 1 base, with 21 bases sitting between them. This CDR3 is 17 amino acids long. The CDR3 DNA sequence: TGTGCCAGCAGCTTGCCGGACTCCTTGGGCCGTAACTATGGCTACACCTTC. It codes for CASSLPDSLGRNYGYTF.

The J gene is TRBJ1-2, the V gene TRBV7-8, with D unclear. V dropped 2 bases and J dropped 4 bases, with 11 bases sitting between them. Per the germline V gene, CDR1 is SGHVS and CDR2 is FQNEAQ. The CDR3 is 14 amino acids. CDR3 bases: TGTGCCAGCAGCTTAACTGGGGTCGTCTATGGCTACACCTTC. This codes for CASSLTGVVYGYTF.

This clonotype was seen a few times. This chain links TRBV24-1 with TRBJ1-1; D is unresolved. V was pared by 0 bases and J by 0 bases, with 1 base between. The CDR3 has 13 amino acids. Per the germline V gene, CDR1 is KGHDR and CDR2 is SFDVKD. CDR3 loop: CATSDLMNTEAFF. The CDR3 DNA sequence: TGTGCCACCAGTGATTTGATGAACACTGAAGCTTTCTTT.

This clonotype appeared many times. The V call is TRBV7-2, the J call TRBJ2-1, with D maybe TRBD2 (6 bases). Per the germline V gene, CDR1 is SGHTA and CDR2 is FQGNSA. CDR3 size: 15 residues. Trimming stripped 1 base from V and 0 bases from J, with 7 bases between. This chain's CDR3 is CASSLVGSSYNEQFF. CDR3 in DNA: TGTGCCAGCAGCTTAGTCGGGAGCTCCTACAATGAGCAGTTCTTC.